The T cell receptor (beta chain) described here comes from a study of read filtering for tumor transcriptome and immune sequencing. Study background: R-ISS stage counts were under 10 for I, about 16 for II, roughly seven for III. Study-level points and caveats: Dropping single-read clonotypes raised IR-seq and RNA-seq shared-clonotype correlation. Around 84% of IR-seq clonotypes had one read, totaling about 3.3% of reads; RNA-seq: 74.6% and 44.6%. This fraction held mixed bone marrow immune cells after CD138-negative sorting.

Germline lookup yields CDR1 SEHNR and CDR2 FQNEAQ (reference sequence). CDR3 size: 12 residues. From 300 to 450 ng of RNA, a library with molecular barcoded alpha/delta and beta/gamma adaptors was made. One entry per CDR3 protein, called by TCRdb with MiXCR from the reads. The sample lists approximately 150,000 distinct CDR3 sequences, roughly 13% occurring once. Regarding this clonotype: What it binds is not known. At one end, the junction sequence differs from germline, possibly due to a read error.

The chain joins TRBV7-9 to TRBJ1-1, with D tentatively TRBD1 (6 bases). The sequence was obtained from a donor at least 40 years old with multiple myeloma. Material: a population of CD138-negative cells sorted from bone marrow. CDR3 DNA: TGTGCCAGCAGTTTACAGGGACATGAAGCTTTCTTC. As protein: CASSLQGHEAFF.